This T cell receptor beta chain derives from a study of T-cell memory formation after mild COVID-19. Overall study findings and caveats: The SARS-CoV-2 specificity of second-wave clones reaching peak at day 37 remained unverified.

5'RACE, which relied on constant-segment primers, yielded TCR alpha and TCR beta cDNA libraries carrying sample barcodes and UMIs. One entry per CDR3 protein results from TCRdb running MiXCR on the 5' RACE reads. Of about 320,000 distinct CDR3 sequences listed, roughly an eighth are singletons. V lost 4 bases, J lost 1 base, and 7 bases lay in between. The length of the CDR3 is 14 residues. Germline loops: CDR1 SGHTA, CDR2 FQGNSA. A note on this clonotype: Its antigen remains unknown.

The rearrangement uses TRBV7-2 and TRBJ2-2, with TRBD2 as a possible D gene (5 bases). This receptor was obtained from a man between 18 and 29 years old who had mild COVID-19 (a few samples of this study predate the infection). Cell type and time point are not known. Sequenced material: PBMCs or a T cell subset sorted from them (not recorded which). CDR3 bases: TGTGCCAGCAGCTCCAGCGGGAACACCGGGGAGCTGTTTTTT. Translated: CASSSSGNTGELFF.